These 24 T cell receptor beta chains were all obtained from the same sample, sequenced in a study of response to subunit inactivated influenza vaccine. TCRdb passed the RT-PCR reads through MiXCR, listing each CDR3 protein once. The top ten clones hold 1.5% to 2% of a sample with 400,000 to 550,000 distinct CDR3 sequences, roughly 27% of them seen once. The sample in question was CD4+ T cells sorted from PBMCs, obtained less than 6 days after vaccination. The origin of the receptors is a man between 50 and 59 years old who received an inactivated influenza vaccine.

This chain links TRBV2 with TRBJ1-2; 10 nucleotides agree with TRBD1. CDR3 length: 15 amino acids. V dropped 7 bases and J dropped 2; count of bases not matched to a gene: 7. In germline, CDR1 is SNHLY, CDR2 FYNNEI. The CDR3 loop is CASNPRQGANYGYTF. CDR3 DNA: TGTGCCAGCAACCCAAGACAGGGGGCCAACTATGGCTACACCTTC.

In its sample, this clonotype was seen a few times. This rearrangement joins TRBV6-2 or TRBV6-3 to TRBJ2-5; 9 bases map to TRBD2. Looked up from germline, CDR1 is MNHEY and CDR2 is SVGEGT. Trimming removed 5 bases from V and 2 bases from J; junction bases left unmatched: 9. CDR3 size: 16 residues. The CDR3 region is CASSDPPTSGQETQYF. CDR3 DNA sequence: TGTGCCAGCAGTGACCCCCCGACTAGCGGACAAGAGACCCAGTACTTC.

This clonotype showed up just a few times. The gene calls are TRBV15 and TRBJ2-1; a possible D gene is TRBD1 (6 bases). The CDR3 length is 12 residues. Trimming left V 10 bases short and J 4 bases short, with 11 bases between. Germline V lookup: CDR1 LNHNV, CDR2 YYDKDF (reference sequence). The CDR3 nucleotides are TGTGCCAGCCGGGGACAATACAATGAGCAGTTCTTC. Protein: CASRGQYNEQFF.

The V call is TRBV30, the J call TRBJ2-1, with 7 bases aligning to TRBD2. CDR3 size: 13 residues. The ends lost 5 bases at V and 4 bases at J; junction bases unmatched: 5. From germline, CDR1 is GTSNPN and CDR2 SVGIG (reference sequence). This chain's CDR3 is CAWSGDYYNEQFF. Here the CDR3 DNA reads TGTGCCTGGTCCGGGGACTATTACAATGAGCAGTTCTTC.

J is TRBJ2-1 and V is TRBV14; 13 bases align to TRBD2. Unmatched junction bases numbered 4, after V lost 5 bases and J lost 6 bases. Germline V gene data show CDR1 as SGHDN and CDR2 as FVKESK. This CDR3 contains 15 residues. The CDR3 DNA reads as TGTGCCAGCAGCTCCACTAGCGGGAGGGCCAATGAGCAGTTCTTC. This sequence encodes CASSSTSGRANEQFF.

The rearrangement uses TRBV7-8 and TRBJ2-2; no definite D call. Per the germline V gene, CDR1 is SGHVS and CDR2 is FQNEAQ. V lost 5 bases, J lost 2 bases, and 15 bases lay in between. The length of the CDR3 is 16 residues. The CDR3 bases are TGTGCCAGCAGCATATTAACAGCATCCAACACCGGGGAGCTGTTTTTT. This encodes CASSILTASNTGELFF.

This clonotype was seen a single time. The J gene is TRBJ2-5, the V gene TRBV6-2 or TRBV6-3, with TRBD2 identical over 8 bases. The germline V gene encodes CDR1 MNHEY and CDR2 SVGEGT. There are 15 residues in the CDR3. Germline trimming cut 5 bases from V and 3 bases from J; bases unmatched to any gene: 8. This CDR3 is CASSGRSSGKETQYF. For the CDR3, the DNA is TGTGCCAGCAGTGGACGCAGTAGCGGGAAAGAGACCCAGTACTTC.

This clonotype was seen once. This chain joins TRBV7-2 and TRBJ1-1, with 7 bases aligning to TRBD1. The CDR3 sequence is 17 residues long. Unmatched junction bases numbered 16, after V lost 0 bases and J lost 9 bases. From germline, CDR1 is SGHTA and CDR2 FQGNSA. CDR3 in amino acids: CASSLAGDLQGRKQAFF. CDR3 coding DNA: TGTGCCAGCAGCTTAGCAGGAGACCTACAGGGGAGAAAACAAGCTTTCTTT.

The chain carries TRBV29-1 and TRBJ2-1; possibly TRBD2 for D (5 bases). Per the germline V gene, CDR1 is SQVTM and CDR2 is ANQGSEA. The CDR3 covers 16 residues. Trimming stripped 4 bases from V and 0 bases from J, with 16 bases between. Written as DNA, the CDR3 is TGCAGCGTTGGGGCTGTCGGAGGAAGCTCCTACAATGAGCAGTTCTTC. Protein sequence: CSVGAVGGSSYNEQFF.

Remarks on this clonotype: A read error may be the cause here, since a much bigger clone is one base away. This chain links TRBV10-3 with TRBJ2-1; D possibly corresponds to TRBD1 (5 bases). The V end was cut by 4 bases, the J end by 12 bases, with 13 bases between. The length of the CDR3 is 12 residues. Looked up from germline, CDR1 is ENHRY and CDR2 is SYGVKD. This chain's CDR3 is CAISVSGHGQFF. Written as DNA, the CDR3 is TGTGCCATCAGTGTATCCGGACATGGGCAGTTCTTC.

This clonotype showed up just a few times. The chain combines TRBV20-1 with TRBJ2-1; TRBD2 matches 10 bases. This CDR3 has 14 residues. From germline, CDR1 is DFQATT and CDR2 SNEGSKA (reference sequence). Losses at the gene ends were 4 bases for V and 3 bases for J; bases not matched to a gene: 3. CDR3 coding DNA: TGCAGTGCTATTAGCGGGGGGAACTACAATGAGCAGTTCTTC. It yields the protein CSAISGGNYNEQFF.

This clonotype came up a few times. CDR3 amino acids: CAISELQGANQPQHF. The CDR3 region has the DNA TGTGCCATCAGTGAGTTACAGGGTGCCAATCAGCCCCAGCATTTT. The J gene is TRBJ1-5, the V gene TRBV10-3; D is perhaps TRBD1 (6 bases). CDR3 length: 15 residues. The germline V gene encodes CDR1 ENHRY and CDR2 SYGVKD. Deletions cut 1 base from V and 3 bases from J, with 10 bases between.

In DNA form, the CDR3 reads TGTGCCAGCAGCGTAGGGGCGGGCGAATCCTACAATGAGCAGTTCTTC. It is translated as CASSVGAGESYNEQFF. The chain combines TRBV9 with TRBJ2-1; D possibly corresponds to TRBD2 (5 bases). Trimming pared 0 bases from V and 1 base from J, leaving 11 bases between. The CDR3 is 16 amino acids. Per germline, CDR1 SGDLS and CDR2 YYNGEE.

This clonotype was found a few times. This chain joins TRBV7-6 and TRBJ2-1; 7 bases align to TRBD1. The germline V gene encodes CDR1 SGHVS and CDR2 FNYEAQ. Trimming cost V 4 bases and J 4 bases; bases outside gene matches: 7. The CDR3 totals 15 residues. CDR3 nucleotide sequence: TGTGCCAGCAGCTCCAGCGCGACAGGGTACAATGAGCAGTTCTTC. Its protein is CASSSSATGYNEQFF.

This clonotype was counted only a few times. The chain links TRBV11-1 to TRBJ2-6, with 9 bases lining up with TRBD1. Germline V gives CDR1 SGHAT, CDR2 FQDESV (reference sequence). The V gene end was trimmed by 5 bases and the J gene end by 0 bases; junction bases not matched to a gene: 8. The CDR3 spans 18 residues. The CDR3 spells CASSPPGTGSSGANVLTF. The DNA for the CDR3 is TGTGCCAGCAGCCCACCCGGGACAGGGTCCTCTGGGGCCAACGTCCTGACTTTC. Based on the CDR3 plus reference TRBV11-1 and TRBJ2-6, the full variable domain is EAEVAQSPRYKITEKSQAVAFWCDPISGHATLYWYRQILGQGPELLVQFQDESVVDDSQLPKDRFSAERLKGVDSTLKIQPAELGDSAMYLCASSPPGTGSSGANVLTFGAGSRLTVL.

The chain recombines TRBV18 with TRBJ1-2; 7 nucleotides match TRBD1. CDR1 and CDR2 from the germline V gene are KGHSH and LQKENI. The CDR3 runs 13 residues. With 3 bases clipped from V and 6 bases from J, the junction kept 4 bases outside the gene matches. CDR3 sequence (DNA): TGTGCCAGCTCACCCGACAGGGCGAATGGCTACACCTTC. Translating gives CASSPDRANGYTF.

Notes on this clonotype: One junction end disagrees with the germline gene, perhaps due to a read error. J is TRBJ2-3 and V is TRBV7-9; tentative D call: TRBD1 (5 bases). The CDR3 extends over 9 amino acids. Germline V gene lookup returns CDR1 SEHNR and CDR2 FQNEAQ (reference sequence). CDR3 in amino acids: CASSSTDSF. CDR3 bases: TGTGCCAGCAGCTCGACAGACAGTTTT.

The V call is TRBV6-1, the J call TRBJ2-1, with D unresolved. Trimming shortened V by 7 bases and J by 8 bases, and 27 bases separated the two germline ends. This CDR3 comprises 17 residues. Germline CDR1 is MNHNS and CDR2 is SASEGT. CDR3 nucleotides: TGTGCCAGCACCAACCCCCCTCCAGCTAGGGTAATCGATGAGCAGTTCTTC. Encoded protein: CASTNPPPARVIDEQFF.

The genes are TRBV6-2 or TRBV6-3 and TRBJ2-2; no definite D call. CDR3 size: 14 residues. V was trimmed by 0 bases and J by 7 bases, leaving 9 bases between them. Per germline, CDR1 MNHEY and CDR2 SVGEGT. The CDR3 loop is CASSYSAVFGELFF. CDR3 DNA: TGTGCCAGCAGTTACTCCGCGGTTTTCGGGGAGCTGTTTTTT.

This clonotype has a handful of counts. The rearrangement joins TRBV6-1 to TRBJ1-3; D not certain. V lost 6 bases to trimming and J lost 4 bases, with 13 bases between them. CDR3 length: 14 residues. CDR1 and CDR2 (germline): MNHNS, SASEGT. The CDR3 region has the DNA TGTGCCAGCAGGGTTCAGGCTTCGGGAAACACCATATATTTT. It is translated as CASRVQASGNTIYF.

CDR3 amino acids: CASSLAGLAKNIQYF. CDR3 nucleotides: TGTGCCAGCAGCTTAGCAGGATTAGCCAAAAACATTCAGTACTTC. V gene TRBV7-2 combines with J gene TRBJ2-4; D is unclear. Trimming removed 0 bases at V and 0 bases at J, with 6 bases between. Looked up from germline, CDR1 is SGHTA and CDR2 is FQGNSA. This CDR3 has 15 residues. Variable domain in full (rest from reference TRBV7-2 and TRBJ2-4): GAGVSQSPSNKVTEKGKDVELRCDPISGHTALYWYRQSLGQGLEFLIYFQGNSAPDKSGLPSDRFSAERTGGSVSTLTIQRTQQEDSAVYLCASSLAGLAKNIQYFGAGTRLSVL.

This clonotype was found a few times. The CDR3: CASSPQGFGYTF. The DNA for the CDR3 is TGTGCCAGCAGCCCCCAGGGGTTCGGCTACACCTTC. V gene TRBV7-2 combines with J gene TRBJ1-2, with D perhaps TRBD1 (6 bases). V gave up 5 bases and J gave up 8 bases, with 12 bases separating them. The CDR3 is 12 amino acids. Germline CDR1 SGHTA, CDR2 FQGNSA.

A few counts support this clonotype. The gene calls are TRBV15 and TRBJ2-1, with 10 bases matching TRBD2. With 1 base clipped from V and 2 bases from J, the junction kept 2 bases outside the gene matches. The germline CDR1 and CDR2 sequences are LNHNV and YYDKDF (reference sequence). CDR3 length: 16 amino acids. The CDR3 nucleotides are TGTGCCACCAGCAGAGGGACTAGCGGAACCTACAATGAGCAGTTCTTC. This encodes CATSRGTSGTYNEQFF.

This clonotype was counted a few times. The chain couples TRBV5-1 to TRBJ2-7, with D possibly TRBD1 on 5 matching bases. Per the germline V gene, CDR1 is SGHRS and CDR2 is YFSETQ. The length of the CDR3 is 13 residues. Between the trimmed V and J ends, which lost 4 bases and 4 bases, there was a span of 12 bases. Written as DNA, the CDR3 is TGCGCCAGCAGCCCGCAAGACAGATACGAGCAGTACTTC. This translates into CASSPQDRYEQYF.